Below, 20 T cell receptor beta chains from the same sample are listed, as sequenced in a study of blood T cell repertoires in COVID-19. The protocol was immunoSEQ multiplex PCR, while the TCRdb copy is restricted to in-frame clones and leaves out a portion. Seen here are around 110,000 clones, roughly 88% observed once, and the top ten hold 4% to 5.5%. The source material was peripheral blood. These receptors all stem from a middle-aged man with acute or convalescent COVID-19.

Here the CDR3 reads CASSLGQVSNYGYTF. Written as DNA, the CDR3 is TGTGCCAGCAGCTTAGGACAGGTCTCCAACTATGGCTACACCTTC. V and J are TRBV5-8 and TRBJ1-2, with 7 bases fitting TRBD1. Per the germline V gene, CDR1 is SGHTS and CDR2 is YDEGEE. Trimming took 2 bases from V and 2 from J; bases not matched to a gene: 6. CDR3 length: 15 residues. The variable domain in full, with the rest retrieved from reference TRBV5-8 and TRBJ1-2, is EAGVTQSPTHLIKTRGQQATLRCSPISGHTSVYWYQQALGLGLQFLLWYDEGEERNRGNFPPRFSGRQFPNYSSELNVNALELEDSALYLCASSLGQVSNYGYTFGSGTRLTVV.

The chain has TRBV12-5 and TRBJ1-5; 8 nucleotides match TRBD1. Germline CDR1 and CDR2: LGHNT and FRNRAP. This CDR3 region has 16 residues. J lost 4 bases, V lost 1 base, and 6 bases had no gene match. This CDR3 is CASGLALGQGNQPQHF. CDR3 sequence (DNA): TGTGCTAGTGGTTTGGCCCTCGGACAGGGTAATCAGCCCCAGCATTTT.

This clone was counted only a few times. The genes are TRBV2 and TRBJ1-1; TRBD1 might be the D (5 bases). The germline gives CDR1 SNHLY, CDR2 FYNNEI. Trimming removed 8 bases at V and 12 bases at J, with 16 bases between. This CDR3 comprises 11 residues. CDR3: CASGTLGMSFF. In DNA, the CDR3 is TGTGCCAGCGGGACTCTAGGCATGTCTTTCTTT.

To note about this clone: This CDR3 is also generated by other DNA sequences in the sample. The chain links TRBV18 to TRBJ1-1, with TRBD1 as a possible D gene (6 bases). V was clipped by 2 bases and J by 3 bases, with 7 bases between them. The CDR3 is 13 residues long. In germline, CDR1 is KGHSH, CDR2 LQKENI. In nucleotides, the CDR3 is TGTGCCAGCTCACCAGGGGGCGACACTGAAGCTTTCTTT. This encodes CASSPGGDTEAFF.

V usage is TRBV7-2 and J usage is TRBJ1-1, with 8 bases lining up with TRBD1. J lost 7 bases, V lost 7 bases, and 5 bases had no gene match. Germline loops: CDR1 SGHTA, CDR2 FQGNSA. The CDR3 has 12 residues. The CDR3 loop reads CASTRQGNEAFF. The DNA of the CDR3 is TGTGCCAGCACCCGACAGGGGAATGAAGCTTTCTTT.

The chain recombines TRBV6-2 or TRBV6-3 with TRBJ2-1, with 10 bases matching TRBD2. Germline CDR1 and CDR2: MNHEY and SVGEGT. This CDR3 contains 17 residues. V dropped 6 bases and J dropped 6; count of bases not matched to a gene: 14. CDR3 DNA sequence: TGTGCCAGCAGCCCCGGGACTAGCGACTACCGAACCAATGAGCAGTTCTTC. Its translation: CASSPGTSDYRTNEQFF.

The V and J genes are TRBV6-5 and TRBJ2-5; D not resolved. V was cut by 7 bases and J by 1 base, with 13 bases left in between. This CDR3 is 14 amino acids long. The germline V gene encodes CDR1 MNHEY and CDR2 SVGAGI. CDR3 residues: CASTPSRFQETQYF. The CDR3 region has the DNA TGTGCCAGCACCCCGTCCCGTTTCCAAGAGACCCAGTACTTC.

V and J are TRBV5-1 and TRBJ1-6; 7 nucleotides align to TRBD1. Germline CDR1 SGHRS, CDR2 YFSETQ. The V gene end was trimmed by 0 bases and the J gene end by 8 bases; junction bases not matched to a gene: 2. The length of the CDR3 is 14 residues. The CDR3 reads CASSLDRGDSPLHF. The CDR3 nucleotides are TGCGCCAGCAGCTTGGACAGGGGTGATTCACCCCTCCACTTT.

Remarks on this clone: This specimen includes other DNA sequences encoding the same CDR3. The rearrangement joins TRBV7-9 to TRBJ1-1; TRBD1 matches at 7 bases. J gave up 1 base and V 5 bases, and 4 bases lay outside the gene matches. This CDR3 comprises 14 residues. CDR1 SEHNR and CDR2 FQNEAQ come from the germline V gene (reference sequence). The CDR3 reads CASSPGTANTEAFF. In nucleotides, the CDR3 is TGTGCCAGCAGCCCGGGGACAGCGAACACTGAAGCTTTCTTT.

The chain is built from TRBV30 and TRBJ1-3; tentatively, D is TRBD1 (5 bases). With 4 bases removed from V and 4 bases from J, the gap between germline ends came to 17 bases. Per the germline V gene, CDR1 is GTSNPN and CDR2 is SVGIG (reference sequence). The CDR3 length is 15 residues. The CDR3 nucleotides read TGTGCCTGGACTCCGAGACCGGGACTCGGAAACACCATATATTTT. Its protein product is CAWTPRPGLGNTIYF.

The V and J genes are TRBV18 and TRBJ1-4; 9 nucleotides align to TRBD1. This CDR3 is built from 17 residues. V was pared by 3 bases and J by 0 bases, with 5 bases of the junction left unmatched. Germline V CDR1 and CDR2: KGHSH, LQKENI. CDR3 sequence reads: CASSPRTGASTNEKLFF. CDR3 DNA: TGTGCCAGCTCACCGAGGACAGGGGCCTCAACTAATGAAAAACTGTTTTTT.

This rearrangement joins TRBV5-4 to TRBJ1-1, with D tentatively TRBD1 (5 bases). V lost 0 bases and J 10 bases, leaving 13 bases between the germline ends. The CDR3 contains 13 residues. Germline V gives CDR1 SGHNT, CDR2 YYREEE (reference sequence). CDR3 loop: CASSLGVRGGAFF. The CDR3 DNA is TGTGCCAGCAGCTTGGGGGTCCGGGGGGGAGCTTTCTTT. The full variable domain, with the rest looked up from reference TRBV5-4 and TRBJ1-1, is ETGVTQSPTHLIKTRGQQVTLRCSSQSGHNTVSWYQQALGQGPQFIFQYYREEENGRGNFPPRFSGLQFPNYSSELNVNALELDDSALYLCASSLGVRGGAFFGQGTRLTVV.

The chain is built from TRBV21-1 and TRBJ1-1. TRBV21-1 represents a pseudogene. This CDR3 contains 15 residues. The CDR3 DNA reads TGTGCCAGCAGCAAATTGGGCAGGAGGGGAAGGAGGGGTTTCTTT. As protein: CASSKLGRRGRRGFF.

The rearrangement uses TRBV29-1 and TRBJ2-7, with D possibly TRBD1 on 6 matching bases. Germline CDR1 and CDR2: SQVTM and ANQGSEA. V lost 5 bases to trimming and J lost 3 bases, with 14 bases between them. The CDR3 has 13 amino acids. This CDR3 reads CSVLQGWGYEQYF. For the CDR3, the DNA is TGCAGCGTTTTACAGGGCTGGGGCTACGAGCAGTACTTC.

V is TRBV5-5 and J is TRBJ2-1, with 10 bases aligning to TRBD2. Trimming at V came to 1 base and at J to 5 bases, leaving 0 bases not matched to a gene. This CDR3 contains 14 residues. Per the germline V gene, CDR1 is SGHKS and CDR2 is YYEKEE (reference sequence). CDR3 residues: CASSLTSGNNEQFF. The CDR3 bases are TGTGCCAGCAGCTTGACTAGCGGGAACAATGAGCAGTTCTTC. The entire variable domain, with the rest obtained from reference TRBV5-5 and TRBJ2-1, is as follows: DAGVTQSPTHLIKTRGQQVTLRCSPISGHKSVSWYQQVLGQGPQFIFQYYEKEERGRGNFPDRFSARQFPNYSSELNVNALLLGDSALYLCASSLTSGNNEQFFGPGTRLTVL.

The rearrangement links TRBV7-2 to TRBJ1-2; TRBD1 matches 7 bases. Trimming removed 5 bases from V and 7 bases from J; junction bases left unmatched: 13. CDR3 length equals 15 residues. Germline-derived CDR1 and CDR2 are SGHTA and FQGNSA. CDR3 in amino acids: CASSPETGQVVGYTF. Written as DNA, the CDR3 is TGTGCCAGCAGCCCAGAGACAGGGCAGGTCGTTGGCTACACCTTC.

The rearrangement links TRBV11-2 to TRBJ2-4, with 12 nucleotides matching TRBD2. The germline V gene encodes CDR1 SGHAT and CDR2 FQNNGV. V dropped 4 bases and J dropped 11; count of bases not matched to a gene: 3. This CDR3 is 13 amino acids long. CDR3 in amino acids: CASSSTSGRFQYF. CDR3 coding DNA: TGTGCCAGCAGCTCCACTAGCGGGAGGTTTCAGTACTTC. Using reference TRBV11-2 and TRBJ2-4 for the parts outside the CDR3, the full variable domain is EAGVAQSPRYKIIEKRQSVAFWCNPISGHATLYWYQQILGQGPKLLIQFQNNGVVDDSQLPKDRFSAERLKGVDSTLKIQPAKLEDSAVYLCASSSTSGRFQYFGAGTRLSVL.

Written as DNA, the CDR3 is TGCGCCAGCAGCTTGTCTGGGGCAAACACTGAAGCTTTCTTT. It specifies CASSLSGANTEAFF. The chain is built from TRBV5-1 and TRBJ1-1, with D tentatively TRBD1 (5 bases). CDR3 length: 14 amino acids. Germline assignment: CDR1 SGHRS and CDR2 YFSETQ. V lost 1 base and J 2 bases, leaving 9 bases between the germline ends.

The rearrangement uses TRBV10-3 and TRBJ1-1, with a possible D match to TRBD1 (5 bases). The CDR3 is 14 residues long. Deletions cut 6 bases from V and 0 bases from J, with 11 bases between. CDR1 and CDR2 from the germline V gene are ENHRY and SYGVKD. The CDR3 DNA reads as TGTGCCATCAGGCAGGGTAGCTTGAACACTGAAGCTTTCTTT. Protein product: CAIRQGSLNTEAFF.

This clone was picked up a small number of times. The chain is built from TRBV28 and TRBJ1-2; 8 nucleotides align to TRBD1. V dropped 3 bases and J dropped 4; count of bases not matched to a gene: 4. The CDR3 length is 14 residues. Germline V gene sequence: CDR1 MDHEN, CDR2 SYDVKM. CDR3 sequence reads: CASSLGQALYGYTF. The CDR3, as DNA: TGTGCCAGCAGTTTGGGACAGGCCCTCTATGGCTACACCTTC.